This T cell receptor beta chain was observed in a study of vaccination and CD4 T cells after COVID-19. Turning to the study itself: At a median about 78 days (range 14 to 241) after dose two, post-vaccine samples were obtained.

Specified treatment: roughly nine-day PBMC culture with coronavirus spike peptide pools or control peptides (ViraFEST assay). To note about this clonotype: Its antigen is not identified.

The Oncomine TCR Beta short-read assay sequenced DNA from cultured CD4+ T cells. MiXCR, run by TCRdb on the PCR reads, gives a single entry per CDR3 protein. The repertoire consists of about 11,000 distinct CDR3 sequences, with 45% occurring once and the leading ten covering 20% to 25%. Trimming left V 0 bases short and J 6 bases short, with 17 bases between. CDR1 and CDR2 from the germline V gene are SGHNT and YYREEE (reference sequence). The CDR3 sequence is 16 residues long. This receptor was taken from a human donor with COVID-19. Specimen: cultured CD4+ T cells from blood, collected after SARS-CoV-2 vaccination. The chain links TRBV5-4 to TRBJ2-3; weak D call: TRBD2 (5 bases). For the CDR3, the DNA is TGTGCCAGCAGCTTGGGGCATCGGGGAAGGACGGATACGCAGTATTTT. Its translation is CASSLGHRGRTDTQYF.